Listed here are 31 T cell receptor beta chains from one sample, sequenced in a study of Ad26.COV2.S vaccination and SARS-CoV-2 variants. As for treatment: some 20 received Ad26.COV2.S at low or high dose, single or two shots; about five received placebo; per-sample allocation not given. The investigators took samples on day 63 after the first vaccine or placebo injection. The protocol was immunoSEQ multiplex PCR, while the TCRdb copy is restricted to in-frame clones and leaves out a portion. Among 400,000 to 450,000 clones listed, 80% to 95% were seen once. The specimen comprised peripheral blood, sampled in a trial of Ad26.COV2.S vaccine versus placebo. Receptors originate from a person between 18 and 65 years old who received the Ad26.COV2.S COVID-19 vaccine or a placebo.

Written as DNA, the CDR3 is TGTGCCTGGAGTGTAATTCAGGGGGCCGGCTATGGCTACACCTTC. Its protein product is CAWSVIQGAGYGYTF. The chain combines TRBV30 with TRBJ1-2; 8 bases map to TRBD1. Unmatched junction bases numbered 7, after V lost 0 bases and J lost 4 bases. CDR1 is GTSNPN, CDR2 SVGIG, per germline (reference sequence). CDR3 size: 15 residues.

The chain employs TRBV27 and TRBJ2-7; D is perhaps TRBD1 (5 bases). The CDR3 consists of 14 residues. Germline loops: CDR1 MNHEY, CDR2 SMNVEV (reference sequence). The V gene lost 5 bases and the J gene lost 5 bases, with 16 bases spanning the gap. CDR3 sequence: CASSQPTRVHEQYF. The CDR3 bases are TGTGCCAGCAGTCAACCGACCAGGGTGCACGAGCAGTACTTC.

This clone turned up a few times. The rearrangement links TRBV4-3 to TRBJ2-1; TRBD2 matches at 8 bases. V shed 0 bases, J shed 1 base, and the junction held 8 bases outside the gene matches. The CDR3 is 18 residues long. CDR1 LGHNA and CDR2 YSLEER come from the germline V gene. The CDR3 DNA sequence: TGCGCCAGCAGCCAAGACGGGAGGGCCATTTTTTCCTACAATGAGCAGTTCTTC. Translated: CASSQDGRAIFSYNEQFF.

The gene calls are TRBV6-2 or TRBV6-3 and TRBJ2-7; D remains ambiguous. The CDR3 has 12 residues. The germline V and J ends were trimmed by 4 bases and 5 bases, with 9 bases remaining between them. Looked up from germline, CDR1 is MNHEY and CDR2 is SVGEGT. The CDR3 nucleotides are TGTGCCAGCAGTTTCCCCTCTGACGAGCAGTACTTC. It is translated as CASSFPSDEQYF.

The rearrangement uses TRBV9 and TRBJ2-7; tentative D call: TRBD2 (6 bases). CDR1 is SGDLS and CDR2 is YYNGEE in the germline V gene. V lost 3 bases and J 6 bases, leaving 22 bases between the germline ends. This CDR3 is 16 amino acids long. DNA for the CDR3: TGTGCCAGCAGCGCCCATTTGGAAGCGGGCTTGGGCGAGCAGTACTTC. Protein: CASSAHLEAGLGEQYF.

The chain recombines TRBV7-6 with TRBJ1-1; no firm D call. The CDR3 is made up of 14 amino acids. The germline V and J ends were trimmed by 6 bases and 0 bases, with 11 bases remaining between them. The germline V gene has CDR1 SGHVS and CDR2 FNYEAQ. CDR3 sequence: CASSLKQLNTEAFF. The CDR3 DNA sequence: TGTGCCAGCAGTCTCAAGCAGCTGAACACTGAAGCTTTCTTT. The full variable domain, its missing parts supplied by reference TRBV7-6 and TRBJ1-1, is GAGVSQSPRYKVTKRGQDVALRCDPISGHVSLYWYRQALGQGPEFLTYFNYEAQQDKSGLPNDRFSAERPEGSISTLTIQRTEQRDSAMYRCASSLKQLNTEAFFGQGTRLTVV.

V and J are TRBV29-1 and TRBJ2-1; 9 bases align to TRBD1. Germline V lookup: CDR1 SQVTM, CDR2 ANQGSEA. V trimming: 4 bases; J trimming: 6 bases; junction bases outside the gene matches: 4. The CDR3 length is 13 residues. The CDR3 protein is CSVGGTGFNEQFF. As DNA, the CDR3 is TGCAGCGTTGGGGGGACAGGGTTCAATGAGCAGTTCTTC.

The CDR3 nucleotides are TGCGCCAGCAGCTTGGAAGGGGCGACGTCCTCGGGAGAGCAGTACTTC. Residues: CASSLEGATSSGEQYF. The genes are TRBV5-1 and TRBJ2-7; D may be TRBD1 or TRBD2 (5 bases each). V lost 0 bases to trimming and J lost 7 bases, with 20 bases between them. This CDR3 region has 16 residues. Looked up from germline, CDR1 is SGHRS and CDR2 is YFSETQ.

The J gene is TRBJ2-7, the V gene TRBV27; TRBD1 agrees at 7 bases. The trim removed 0 bases at V and 3 bases at J, leaving 2 bases unmatched. CDR1 MNHEY and CDR2 SMNVEV come from the germline V gene (reference sequence). The CDR3 runs to 14 residues. This chain's CDR3 is CASSLSSGGYEQYF. The CDR3 DNA sequence: TGTGCCAGCAGTTTATCTTCAGGGGGCTACGAGCAGTACTTC.

The genes are TRBV28 and TRBJ1-4; the D gene is possibly TRBD1 (5 bases). CDR3 length: 15 residues. CDR1 and CDR2 from the germline V gene are MDHEN and SYDVKM. V gave up 5 bases and J gave up 4 bases, with 14 bases separating them. CDR3 region: CASSPGPRGNEKLFF. The CDR3 coding sequence is TGTGCCAGCAGTCCTGGACCTAGGGGTAATGAAAAACTGTTTTTT.

This rearrangement joins TRBV12-3 or TRBV12-4 to TRBJ2-1; the D gene could be TRBD1 or TRBD2 (5 bases each). Deletions cut 7 bases from V and 5 bases from J, with 12 bases between. The CDR3 is 13 amino acids. The DNA of the CDR3 is TGTGCCAGCAAAGGGGACGGCAACAATGAGCAGTTCTTC. This encodes CASKGDGNNEQFF.

The chain carries TRBV29-1 and TRBJ2-7; possibly TRBD2 for D (5 bases). The CDR3 length is 14 residues. Germline V lookup: CDR1 SQVTM, CDR2 ANQGSEA. Trimming stripped 4 bases from V and 4 bases from J, with 17 bases between. The CDR3: CSVASYQSNYEQYF. The CDR3 DNA reads TGCAGCGTTGCTAGCTACCAAAGTAATTACGAGCAGTACTTC.

J is TRBJ1-6 and V is TRBV11-2; D remains ambiguous. Trimming left V 1 base short and J 8 bases short, with 18 bases between. Germline V gene lookup returns CDR1 SGHAT and CDR2 FQNNGV. The CDR3 runs to 17 residues. In DNA form, the CDR3 reads TGTGCCAGCAGCTTAGCCAAGTGGGAGGCCCAAGATTCACCCCTCCACTTT. It encodes CASSLAKWEAQDSPLHF.

The rearrangement joins TRBV29-1 to TRBJ1-1; D gene unclear. CDR1 and CDR2 (germline): SQVTM, ANQGSEA. The germline V and J ends were trimmed by 3 bases and 4 bases, with 9 bases remaining between them. The CDR3 runs 12 residues. CDR3 in DNA: TGCAGCGTTGATACACTTCTCACTGAAGCTTTCTTT. This encodes CSVDTLLTEAFF. The full variable domain, completed using reference TRBV29-1 and TRBJ1-1, is SAVISQKPSRDICQRGTSLTIQCQVDSQVTMMFWYRQQPGQSLTLIATANQGSEATYESGFVIDKFPISRPNLTFSTLTVSNMSPEDSSIYLCSVDTLLTEAFFGQGTRLTVV.

The chain recombines TRBV20-1 with TRBJ2-7; the D is unclear. CDR3 length: 12 amino acids. Trimming pared 4 bases from V and 2 bases from J, leaving 9 bases between. Germline assignment: CDR1 DFQATT and CDR2 SNEGSKA (reference sequence). CDR3 protein: CSATENPYEQYF. Here the CDR3 DNA reads TGCAGTGCTACTGAGAATCCCTACGAGCAGTACTTC.

Note on this clone: A read error may produce the germline difference seen at one junction end. This chain links TRBV7-9 with TRBJ1-1; D call uncertain. The CDR3 has 11 residues. The germline V gene has CDR1 SEHNR and CDR2 FQNEAQ (reference sequence). This CDR3 is CASSLNPEAFF. The CDR3 region has the DNA TGTGCCAGCAGCTTGAACCCTGAAGCTTTCTTT.

In nucleotides, the CDR3 is TGTGCCAGCAGAGACAGCTCTGGAAACACCATATATTTT. Translating gives CASRDSSGNTIYF. V and J are TRBV2 and TRBJ1-3; tentative D call: TRBD1 (5 bases). The CDR3 has 13 residues. CDR1 and CDR2 from the germline V gene are SNHLY and FYNNEI. V was clipped by 6 bases and J by 0 bases, with 6 bases between them.

Of note for this clone: One end of the junction varies from germline; a read error may be responsible. The rearrangement links TRBV7-7 to TRBJ2-1; 9 bases agree with TRBD2. CDR3 length: 17 amino acids. CDR1 is SSHAT, CDR2 FNYEAQ, per germline (reference sequence). DNA of the CDR3: TGTGCTAGCAGCGCTAGAGCCGGGACTAGCCCATACAATGAGCAGTTCTTC. Translating it yields CASSARAGTSPYNEQFF.

The chain recombines TRBV28 with TRBJ2-7, with TRBD2 identical over 11 bases. Trimming at V came to 8 bases and at J to 10 bases, leaving 10 bases not matched to a gene. This CDR3 comprises 13 residues. CDR1 MDHEN and CDR2 SYDVKM come from the germline V gene. The CDR3 sequence is CASRGGTSGSQYF. The CDR3 DNA reads as TGTGCCAGCCGGGGGGGGACTAGCGGTTCCCAGTACTTC.

Turning to this clone: The sample holds other DNA sequences that translate to the same CDR3. This chain connects TRBV5-1 to TRBJ2-7, with D uncertain. V lost 0 bases and J 3 bases, leaving 7 bases between the germline ends. Germline values: CDR1 SGHRS, CDR2 YFSETQ. This CDR3 spans 13 amino acids. CDR3 amino acids: CASSLGLVYEQYF. As DNA, the CDR3 is TGCGCCAGCAGCTTGGGTCTAGTCTACGAGCAGTACTTC.

This clone has a single count. V usage is TRBV7-3 and J usage is TRBJ2-5; D gene unclear. The CDR3 extends over 16 amino acids. Germline CDR1 is SGHTA and CDR2 is FQGTGA. V lost 0 bases to trimming and J lost 2 bases, with 13 bases between them. The CDR3 sequence is CASSLTAAWSQETQYF. Here the CDR3 DNA reads TGTGCCAGCAGCTTAACTGCGGCATGGTCGCAAGAGACCCAGTACTTC.

The V and J genes are TRBV28 and TRBJ1-3; D is uncertain. The CDR3 is 14 residues long. V lost 5 bases and J 4 bases, leaving 12 bases between the germline ends. Germline values: CDR1 MDHEN, CDR2 SYDVKM. CDR3 region: CASSPIAQGNTIYF. For the CDR3, the DNA is TGTGCCAGCAGTCCTATAGCACAGGGAAACACCATATATTTT.

The chain combines TRBV24-1 with TRBJ2-3; D tentatively fits TRBD1 or TRBD2 (5 bases each). The CDR3 extends over 16 amino acids. Germline loops: CDR1 KGHDR, CDR2 SFDVKD. V was trimmed by 12 bases and J by 0 bases, leaving 21 bases between them. The CDR3 DNA reads TGTGCCGCCCGTGGTTGGGTTGAGGGGAGCACAGATACGCAGTATTTT. Translation gives CAARGWVEGSTDTQYF.

This clone was observed a single time. The gene calls are TRBV19 and TRBJ1-2; possibly TRBD1 for D (5 bases). The CDR3 totals 15 residues. V was pared by 1 base and J by 2 bases, with 11 bases between. The germline V gene has CDR1 LNHDA and CDR2 SQIVND (reference sequence). The CDR3 region is CASSIGSTVNYGYTF. CDR3 in DNA: TGTGCCAGTAGTATAGGCTCGACAGTCAACTATGGCTACACCTTC. Based on the CDR3 plus reference TRBV19 and TRBJ1-2, the full variable domain is DGGITQSPKYLFRKEGQNVTLSCEQNLNHDAMYWYRQDPGQGLRLIYYSQIVNDFQKGDIAEGYSVSREKKESFPLTVTSAQKNPTAFYLCASSIGSTVNYGYTFGSGTRLTVV.

A word on this clone: The same CDR3 also results from other DNA sequences found in this sample. The chain couples TRBV18 to TRBJ2-2; D unclear. CDR3 length: 12 amino acids. V was clipped by 6 bases and J by 0 bases, with 2 bases between them. Germline lookup yields CDR1 KGHSH and CDR2 LQKENI. In DNA, the CDR3 is TGTGCCAGCTCTACGAACACCGGGGAGCTGTTTTTT. This translates into CASSTNTGELFF.

The chain employs TRBV19 and TRBJ1-1; 7 nucleotides align to TRBD1. The length of the CDR3 is 14 residues. After removal of 6 bases from V and 4 bases from J, the junction contained 8 bases not matched to a gene. Germline V gene data show CDR1 as LNHDA and CDR2 as SQIVND (reference sequence). DNA for the CDR3: TGTGCCAGTAGACCCGGGACAGTTGTCACTGAAGCTTTCTTT. Translated: CASRPGTVVTEAFF.

The chain combines TRBV7-9 with TRBJ1-2; tentatively, D is TRBD1 (5 bases). With 4 bases removed from V and 4 bases from J, the gap between germline ends came to 16 bases. Germline loops: CDR1 SEHNR, CDR2 FQNEAQ (reference sequence). The CDR3 is made up of 15 amino acids. The CDR3 sequence is CASSSGGIGSYGYTF. The CDR3 DNA is TGTGCCAGCAGCTCGGGGGGGATAGGGAGCTATGGCTACACCTTC.

This clone was counted a single time. The chain links TRBV19 to TRBJ1-3; D remains unclear. The CDR3 length is 17 residues. Between the trimmed V and J ends, which lost 7 bases and 2 bases, there was a span of 21 bases. Germline V gives CDR1 LNHDA, CDR2 SQIVND (reference sequence). The CDR3 here is CASTSDHITTPGNTIYF. CDR3 DNA sequence: TGTGCCAGTACATCGGACCACATTACAACCCCTGGAAACACCATATATTTT.

This clone has only a few counts. V and J are TRBV3-1 (or the pseudogene TRBV3-2) and TRBJ2-1; 7 nucleotides align to TRBD2. This CDR3 contains 18 residues. V trimming: 0 bases; J trimming: 6 bases; junction bases outside the gene matches: 14. Germline loops: CDR1 LGHDT, CDR2 YNNKEL (reference sequence). The CDR3 region is CASSQDYPSGAPGNEQFF. CDR3 in DNA: TGTGCCAGCAGCCAAGATTACCCAAGCGGGGCGCCCGGCAATGAGCAGTTCTTC.

V and J are TRBV3-1 (or the pseudogene TRBV3-2) and TRBJ1-4; 8 bases match TRBD1. The CDR3 contains 17 residues. Looked up from germline, CDR1 is LGHDT and CDR2 is YNNKEL (reference sequence). V dropped 6 bases and J dropped 4; count of bases not matched to a gene: 13. The CDR3 region has the DNA TGTGCCAGCAGTCCACCCCGGGACAGGCCCCATAATGAAAAACTGTTTTTT. Residues: CASSPPRDRPHNEKLFF.

This sequence joins TRBV5-1 and TRBJ2-1; TRBD2 matches 11 bases. Germline V lookup: CDR1 SGHRS, CDR2 YFSETQ. This CDR3 region has 17 residues. V gave up 4 bases and J gave up 5 bases; unmatched junction bases: 11. CDR3 amino acids: CASSNPTGTSGNNEQFF. The CDR3, as DNA: TGCGCCAGCAGCAACCCGACCGGGACTAGCGGAAACAATGAGCAGTTCTTC.